Below, 20 T cell receptor beta chains from the same sample are listed, as sequenced in a study of OX40 agonist ivuxolimab in advanced cancers. The library was built by means of the immunoSEQ multiplex PCR assay. TCRdb holds this immuneACCESS table with in-frame rearrangements only. Some clones are missing; in checked studies, unresolved V genes explain under half, and the rest has no known cause. This sample comprises 80,000 or so clones, 90% of them detected only once. The ten largest clones capture about 1.8% of the sample. The input for sequencing was CD4+ or CD8+ T cells sorted from blood, taken in a trial of the OX40 agonist ivuxolimab. The receptors here all came from an adult with an advanced solid tumor such as melanoma, head and neck, liver or kidney cancer.

This clone was seen only a few times. The rearrangement uses TRBV5-1 and TRBJ1-3; tentative D call: TRBD1 (6 bases). The V gene lost 6 bases and the J gene lost 0 bases, with 10 bases spanning the gap. This CDR3 contains 14 residues. The germline CDR1 and CDR2 sequences are SGHRS and YFSETQ. The CDR3 spells CASTTGLSGNTIYF. CDR3 DNA sequence: TGCGCCAGCACGACAGGACTCTCTGGAAACACCATATATTTT. The variable domain in full, with the rest retrieved from reference TRBV5-1 and TRBJ1-3, is KAGVTQTPRYLIKTRGQQVTLSCSPISGHRSVSWYQQTPGQGLQFLFEYFSETQRNKGNFPGRFSGRQFSNSRSEMNVSTLELGDSALYLCASTTGLSGNTIYFGEGSWLTVV.

The chain recombines TRBV5-1 with TRBJ2-3; 9 nucleotides line up with TRBD2. V dropped 2 bases and J dropped 4; count of bases not matched to a gene: 5. CDR3 length: 15 residues. CDR1 and CDR2 (germline): SGHRS, YFSETQ. CDR3 DNA sequence: TGCGCCAGCAGCTTAGGCGGGGGGGCCCCAGATACGCAGTATTTT. Protein product: CASSLGGGAPDTQYF.

The chain couples TRBV19 to TRBJ1-2, with D tentatively TRBD1 (5 bases). There are 17 residues in the CDR3. Germline CDR1 LNHDA, CDR2 SQIVND (reference sequence). Trimming removed 5 bases from V and 2 bases from J, with 21 bases in between. The CDR3 region is CASSAPATRGFNYGYTF. The CDR3 nucleotides read TGTGCCAGTAGTGCCCCGGCCACGAGGGGCTTCAACTATGGCTACACCTTC.

The chain uses TRBV19 and TRBJ2-1; D is unclear. The CDR3 length is 13 residues. Germline V CDR1 and CDR2: LNHDA, SQIVND (reference sequence). V was pared by 1 base and J by 6 bases, with 7 bases between. The CDR3 bases are TGTGCCAGTAGTATAGGGACCGTCAATGAGCAGTTCTTC. This translates into CASSIGTVNEQFF. The full variable domain, its missing parts supplied by reference TRBV19 and TRBJ2-1, is DGGITQSPKYLFRKEGQNVTLSCEQNLNHDAMYWYRQDPGQGLRLIYYSQIVNDFQKGDIAEGYSVSREKKESFPLTVTSAQKNPTAFYLCASSIGTVNEQFFGPGTRLTVL.

The chain links TRBV11-3 to TRBJ2-2; D gene ambiguous. V shed 8 bases and J shed 5 bases, with 18 bases lying between them. The CDR3 contains 15 residues. The germline gives CDR1 SGHNT, CDR2 YENEEA. The CDR3 sequence: CASSERWSETGELFF. CDR3 in DNA: TGTGCCAGCTCAGAACGGTGGAGTGAAACCGGGGAGCTGTTTTTT.

The chain links TRBV29-1 to TRBJ1-1; the match to TRBD1 covers 7 bases. The CDR3 is made up of 13 amino acids. Germline CDR1 SQVTM, CDR2 ANQGSEA. J gave up 3 bases and V 7 bases, and 8 bases lay outside the gene matches. The CDR3 region has the DNA TGCAGCGGTGAGGGGGCGCAGGACACTGAAGCTTTCTTT. Translated: CSGEGAQDTEAFF.

This chain connects TRBV5-5 to TRBJ2-2; D tentatively fits TRBD1 or TRBD2 (5 bases each). The CDR3 is made up of 16 amino acids. Germline CDR1 reads SGHKS; CDR2 reads YYEKEE (reference sequence). With 0 bases removed from V and 5 bases from J, the gap between germline ends came to 14 bases. CDR3 in DNA: TGTGCCAGCAGCTTGGGTCAGGGAGTGGGAACCGGGGAGCTGTTTTTT. The encoded protein is CASSLGQGVGTGELFF. The full variable domain, in which reference TRBV5-5 and TRBJ2-2 provide the parts outside the CDR3, is DAGVTQSPTHLIKTRGQQVTLRCSPISGHKSVSWYQQVLGQGPQFIFQYYEKEERGRGNFPDRFSARQFPNYSSELNVNALLLGDSALYLCASSLGQGVGTGELFFGEGSRLTVL.

This chain links TRBV28 with TRBJ1-2; D ambiguous. The length of the CDR3 is 14 residues. The ends were cut back, 5 bases at V and 8 bases at J, with 18 bases in the middle. The V gene's germline CDR1 is MDHEN and CDR2 SYDVKM. CDR3 residues: CASSLPPLVEGYTF. In nucleotides, the CDR3 is TGTGCCAGCAGTCTCCCCCCTCTCGTGGAGGGCTACACCTTC.

The gene calls are TRBV2 and TRBJ1-3; 10 bases agree with TRBD1. CDR1 SNHLY and CDR2 FYNNEI come from the germline V gene. This CDR3 comprises 14 residues. The V gene end was trimmed by 5 bases and the J gene end by 10 bases; junction bases not matched to a gene: 8. The CDR3 region is CASSPGQGKQTIYF. CDR3 sequence (DNA): TGTGCCAGCAGTCCGGGACAGGGGAAACAGACCATATATTTT.

V usage is TRBV7-2 and J usage is TRBJ1-2; TRBD1 might be the D (6 bases). This CDR3 contains 15 residues. Trimming took 2 bases from V and 3 from J, leaving 13 bases between them. CDR1 and CDR2 from the germline V gene are SGHTA and FQGNSA. CDR3: CASSLRLDSDYGYTF. The CDR3 nucleotides are TGTGCCAGCAGCTTACGACTGGACAGCGACTATGGCTACACCTTC. The whole variable domain, remainder taken from reference TRBV7-2 and TRBJ1-2, is GAGVSQSPSNKVTEKGKDVELRCDPISGHTALYWYRQSLGQGLEFLIYFQGNSAPDKSGLPSDRFSAERTGGSVSTLTIQRTQQEDSAVYLCASSLRLDSDYGYTFGSGTRLTVV.

This chain uses TRBV28 with TRBJ2-7, with D possibly being TRBD1 (5 bases). Germline V gene lookup returns CDR1 MDHEN and CDR2 SYDVKM. V lost 7 bases and J lost 5, with 21 bases in between. The CDR3 runs to 15 residues. CDR3 amino acids: CASNAFRGPGNEQYF. The CDR3 DNA is TGTGCCAGCAACGCGTTTCGAGGACCAGGGAACGAGCAGTACTTC.

This clone showed up just once. DNA of the CDR3: TGTGCCAGCAGCCTCGACCGGAACACCATATATTTT. Its protein product is CASSLDRNTIYF. V is TRBV7-8 and J is TRBJ1-3; no definite D call. V was pared by 5 bases and J by 7 bases, with 9 bases between. This CDR3 has 12 residues. Germline V gene sequence: CDR1 SGHVS, CDR2 FQNEAQ. Using reference TRBV7-8 and TRBJ1-3 for the parts outside the CDR3, the full variable domain is GAGVSQSPRYKVAKRGQDVALRCDPISGHVSLFWYQQALGQGPEFLTYFQNEAQLDKSGLPSDRFFAERPEGSVSTLKIQRTQQEDSAVYLCASSLDRNTIYFGEGSWLTVV.

The chain joins TRBV18 to TRBJ2-1, with TRBD2 matching over 9 bases. The V gene end was trimmed by 4 bases and the J gene end by 8 bases; junction bases not matched to a gene: 6. The CDR3 loop spans 14 amino acids. From germline, CDR1 is KGHSH and CDR2 LQKENI. The CDR3 loop is CASSLIAGDDEQFF. CDR3 in DNA: TGTGCCAGCTCACTGATAGCGGGAGACGATGAGCAGTTCTTC.

This chain links TRBV11-3 with TRBJ2-5; 7 bases map to TRBD1. V was clipped by 5 bases and J by 2 bases; unmatched bases: 8. The CDR3 has 15 amino acids. Germline V gene data show CDR1 as SGHNT and CDR2 as YENEEA. DNA of the CDR3: TGTGCCAGCAGCCCACGCACAGGGGCTCAAGAGACCCAGTACTTC. Encoded protein: CASSPRTGAQETQYF.

This clone was found a few times. The chain combines TRBV7-2 with TRBJ2-7; D assignment may be TRBD1 or TRBD2 (7 bases each). Between the trimmed V and J ends, which lost 1 base and 5 bases, there was a span of 15 bases. CDR1 is SGHTA, CDR2 FQGNSA, per germline. The CDR3 runs 15 residues. Written as DNA, the CDR3 is TGTGCCAGCAGCTTAGAAGCGGGACAGTATAACGAGCAGTACTTC. It translates to CASSLEAGQYNEQYF.

The genes are TRBV6-5 and TRBJ2-2; 7 nucleotides agree with TRBD1. Germline lookup yields CDR1 MNHEY and CDR2 SVGAGI. The CDR3 has 16 residues. V dropped 4 bases and J dropped 3; count of bases not matched to a gene: 8. The CDR3 spells CASSSRQGGDTGELFF. CDR3 DNA: TGTGCCAGCAGTTCGCGACAGGGTGGGGACACCGGGGAGCTGTTTTTT.

This chain joins TRBV18 and TRBJ2-2, with D possibly TRBD2 on 5 matching bases. The CDR3 contains 15 residues. The germline V gene encodes CDR1 KGHSH and CDR2 LQKENI. Trimming removed 6 bases at V and 3 bases at J, with 14 bases between. CDR3 nucleotides: TGTGCCAGCTCGACGGGGTATGGGGACACCGGGGAGCTGTTTTTT. Translating it yields CASSTGYGDTGELFF.

This rearrangement joins TRBV9 to TRBJ1-2; D is uncertain. V was clipped by 4 bases and J by 4 bases, with 14 bases between them. The germline V gene encodes CDR1 SGDLS and CDR2 YYNGEE. The CDR3 covers 14 residues. As DNA, the CDR3 is TGTGCCAGCAGCCCCCCTCCGCCCTCCTATGGCTACACCTTC. It is translated as CASSPPPPSYGYTF. Using reference TRBV9 and TRBJ1-2 for the parts outside the CDR3, the full variable domain is DSGVTQTPKHLITATGQRVTLRCSPRSGDLSVYWYQQSLDQGLQFLIQYYNGEERAKGNILERFSAQQFPDLHSELNLSSLELGDSALYFCASSPPPPSYGYTFGSGTRLTVV.

This chain's CDR3 is CASSSSGAYNSPLHF. The CDR3 DNA reads as TGTGCCAGCAGCTCCTCAGGGGCCTATAATTCACCCCTCCACTTT. The rearrangement uses TRBV7-9 and TRBJ1-6; TRBD1 is a possible D gene (6 bases). Germline CDR1 and CDR2: SEHNR and FQNEAQ (reference sequence). The CDR3 has 15 amino acids. Trimming left V 4 bases short and J 2 bases short, with 9 bases between.

The chain is built from TRBV6-1 and TRBJ1-1; D is ambiguous. The V and J ends lost 1 base and 2 bases respectively, with 8 bases between them. CDR3 length: 14 residues. CDR1 and CDR2 (germline): MNHNS, SASEGT. DNA of the CDR3: TGTGCCAGCAGTGAAGTGGCGGATAACACTGAAGCTTTCTTT. This codes for CASSEVADNTEAFF.